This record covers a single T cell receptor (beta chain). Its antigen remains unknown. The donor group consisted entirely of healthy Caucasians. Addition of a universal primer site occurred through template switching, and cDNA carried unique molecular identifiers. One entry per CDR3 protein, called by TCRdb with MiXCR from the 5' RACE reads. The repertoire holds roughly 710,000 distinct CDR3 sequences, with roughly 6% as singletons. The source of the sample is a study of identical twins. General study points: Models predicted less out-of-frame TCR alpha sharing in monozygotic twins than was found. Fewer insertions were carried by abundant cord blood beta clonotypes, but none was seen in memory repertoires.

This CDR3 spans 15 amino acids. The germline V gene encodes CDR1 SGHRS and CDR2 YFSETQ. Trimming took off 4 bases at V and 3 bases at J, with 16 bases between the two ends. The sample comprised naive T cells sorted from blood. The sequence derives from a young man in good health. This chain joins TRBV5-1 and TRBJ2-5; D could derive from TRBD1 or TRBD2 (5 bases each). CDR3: CASSMGSGGKETQYF. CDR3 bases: TGCGCCAGCAGCATGGGGAGTGGGGGAAAAGAGACCCAGTACTTC.